This passage covers 15 T cell receptor beta chains from one sample sequenced in a study of T cell changes during pregnancy in multiple sclerosis. The method was immunoSEQ multiplex PCR; TCRdb's version includes in-frame clones alone and lacks a portion of them. The sample has approximately 13,000 clones, approximately 87% seen once. Sample: CD8+ T cells from peripheral blood mononuclear cells, taken after pregnancy. All receptors derive from a female donor in good health, enrolled as a control in a pregnancy study.

This clone was detected only a few times. The chain recombines TRBV7-9 with TRBJ1-1; D possibly corresponds to TRBD1 (5 bases). The germline V gene has CDR1 SEHNR and CDR2 FQNEAQ (reference sequence). V lost 4 bases and J lost 3, with 9 bases in between. The length of the CDR3 is 13 residues. CDR3 in DNA: TGTGCCAGCAGCTCCCGGGGGGACACTGAAGCTTTCTTT. Its protein product is CASSSRGDTEAFF.

This chain connects TRBV6-1 to TRBJ2-2; maybe TRBD1 (6 bases). The CDR3 is 13 residues long. V gave up 11 bases and J gave up 0 bases, with 10 bases separating them. Looked up from germline, CDR1 is MNHNS and CDR2 is SASEGT. In nucleotides, the CDR3 is TGTGCCTCTTGGGGGCCGAACACCGGGGAGCTGTTTTTT. Amino acids: CASWGPNTGELFF.

The J gene is TRBJ1-5, the V gene TRBV28, with TRBD1 matching 7 bases. The V and J ends lost 4 bases and 3 bases, in that order; junction bases with no gene match: 6. The CDR3 totals 15 residues. Looked up from germline, CDR1 is MDHEN and CDR2 is SYDVKM. CDR3 amino acids: CASSSPTGNNQPQHF. CDR3 in DNA: TGTGCCAGCAGTTCCCCGACAGGGAACAATCAGCCCCAGCATTTT.

V is TRBV28 and J is TRBJ2-1; possible D gene TRBD1, 6 bases. The length of the CDR3 is 17 residues. Germline CDR1 is MDHEN and CDR2 is SYDVKM. Between the trimmed V and J ends, which lost 4 bases and 6 bases, there was a span of 22 bases. The CDR3 sequence is CASSSKGDLLRVNEQFF. DNA of the CDR3: TGTGCCAGCAGTTCAAAGGGGGACCTTCTACGAGTCAATGAGCAGTTCTTC.

V usage is TRBV4-1 and J usage is TRBJ2-7; no clear D. The germline V and J ends were trimmed by 2 bases and 4 bases, with 9 bases remaining between them. The CDR3 spans 13 residues. In germline, CDR1 is MGHRA, CDR2 YSYEKL. Here the CDR3 reads CASSQTPTYEQYF. Here the CDR3 DNA reads TGCGCCAGCAGCCAAACCCCCACTTACGAGCAGTACTTC.

V and J are TRBV2 and TRBJ2-4; D gene uncertain. V was shortened by 8 bases and J by 0 bases, with 11 bases between the two germline ends. Germline-derived CDR1 and CDR2 are SNHLY and FYNNEI. The length of the CDR3 is 14 residues. In DNA, the CDR3 is TGTGCCAGCGATCACTCCTTAGCCAAAAACATTCAGTACTTC. Protein sequence: CASDHSLAKNIQYF. The full variable domain, with the rest looked up from reference TRBV2 and TRBJ2-4, is EPEVTQTPSHQVTQMGQEVILRCVPISNHLYFYWYRQILGQKVEFLVSFYNNEISEKSEIFDDQFSVERPDGSNFTLKIRSTKLEDSAMYFCASDHSLAKNIQYFGAGTRLSVL.

The chain is built from TRBV27 and TRBJ1-1, with D uncertain. V was trimmed by 2 bases and J by 4 bases, leaving 11 bases between them. There are 14 residues in the CDR3. Germline V CDR1 and CDR2: MNHEY, SMNVEV (reference sequence). The CDR3 DNA reads as TGTGCCAGCAGTTTAGGGTTGAGGAGCACTGAAGCTTTCTTT. Amino acid sequence: CASSLGLRSTEAFF.

The rearrangement joins TRBV6-6 to TRBJ2-1; no clear D. Deletions cut 0 bases from V and 0 bases from J, with 9 bases between. CDR1 MNHNY and CDR2 SVGAGI come from the germline V gene (reference sequence). The CDR3 covers 16 residues. The CDR3 nucleotides read TGTGCCAGCAGTTACTCGCTGGCAGTCTCCTACAATGAGCAGTTCTTC. This encodes CASSYSLAVSYNEQFF.

The genes are TRBV7-2 and TRBJ2-3; TRBD2 aligns across 10 bases. The germline CDR1 and CDR2 sequences are SGHTA and FQGNSA. Germline trimming cut 5 bases from V and 2 bases from J; bases unmatched to any gene: 7. The CDR3 spans 16 residues. The CDR3 DNA reads TGTGCCAGCAGCCAACATAGCGGGGGGTCCACAGATACGCAGTATTTT. Translating it yields CASSQHSGGSTDTQYF.

The rearrangement joins TRBV29-1 to TRBJ1-4; D is unclear. The ends were cut back, 4 bases at V and 5 bases at J, with 8 bases in the middle. This CDR3 spans 12 amino acids. The V gene's germline CDR1 is SQVTM and CDR2 ANQGSEA. CDR3 in DNA: TGCAGCGTTGCAGGCCTGAATGAAAAACTGTTTTTT. This gives the protein CSVAGLNEKLFF.

The rearrangement joins TRBV19 to TRBJ1-5, with TRBD1 identical over 11 bases. The CDR3 has 14 amino acids. Losses at the gene ends were 7 bases for V and 6 bases for J; bases not matched to a gene: 5. Germline V gene sequence: CDR1 LNHDA, CDR2 SQIVND (reference sequence). The CDR3 here is CASNGQGASQPQHF. The CDR3 coding sequence is TGTGCCAGTAACGGACAGGGGGCAAGTCAGCCCCAGCATTTT. Complete variable domain (other parts from reference TRBV19 and TRBJ1-5): DGGITQSPKYLFRKEGQNVTLSCEQNLNHDAMYWYRQDPGQGLRLIYYSQIVNDFQKGDIAEGYSVSREKKESFPLTVTSAQKNPTAFYLCASNGQGASQPQHFGDGTRLSIL.

The chain combines TRBV5-1 with TRBJ2-3; TRBD2 matches 7 bases. Germline lookup yields CDR1 SGHRS and CDR2 YFSETQ. The J segment lost 4 bases and the V segment lost 7 bases, leaving 15 bases of the junction unmatched. The CDR3 spans 16 residues. CDR3 loop: CASGLAGVSRSDTQYF. The DNA of the CDR3 is TGCGCCAGCGGGCTGGCGGGGGTAAGCCGATCAGATACGCAGTATTTT.

This chain joins TRBV27 and TRBJ1-6, with 8 bases aligning to TRBD1. The length of the CDR3 is 14 residues. The V and J ends lost 4 bases and 7 bases, in that order; junction bases with no gene match: 3. Per the germline V gene, CDR1 is MNHEY and CDR2 is SMNVEV (reference sequence). DNA of the CDR3: TGTGCCAGCAGTTATGACAGGGGCAATTCACCCCTCCACTTT. Translating gives CASSYDRGNSPLHF.

The V gene is TRBV7-2, the J gene TRBJ2-7; TRBD1 matches at 9 bases. Germline CDR1 reads SGHTA; CDR2 reads FQGNSA. The ends lost 10 bases at V and 1 base at J; junction bases unmatched: 5. The CDR3 loop spans 13 amino acids. Written as DNA, the CDR3 is TGTGCCATCAGGACAGGGGAATCCTACGAGCAGTACTTC. It yields the protein CAIRTGESYEQYF. Variable domain in full (rest from reference TRBV7-2 and TRBJ2-7): GAGVSQSPSNKVTEKGKDVELRCDPISGHTALYWYRQSLGQGLEFLIYFQGNSAPDKSGLPSDRFSAERTGGSVSTLTIQRTQQEDSAVYLCAIRTGESYEQYFGPGTRLTVT.

V gene TRBV27 combines with J gene TRBJ2-3; 11 bases map to TRBD1. The V segment lost 5 bases and the J segment 5 bases; nucleotides outside the gene matches: 15. Per the germline V gene, CDR1 is MNHEY and CDR2 is SMNVEV (reference sequence). The CDR3 sequence is 18 residues long. CDR3 DNA sequence: TGTGCCAGCAGTCAATTTCCGGGACAGGGGGGGGCGGGAGATACGCAGTATTTT. Translated, it gives CASSQFPGQGGAGDTQYF.